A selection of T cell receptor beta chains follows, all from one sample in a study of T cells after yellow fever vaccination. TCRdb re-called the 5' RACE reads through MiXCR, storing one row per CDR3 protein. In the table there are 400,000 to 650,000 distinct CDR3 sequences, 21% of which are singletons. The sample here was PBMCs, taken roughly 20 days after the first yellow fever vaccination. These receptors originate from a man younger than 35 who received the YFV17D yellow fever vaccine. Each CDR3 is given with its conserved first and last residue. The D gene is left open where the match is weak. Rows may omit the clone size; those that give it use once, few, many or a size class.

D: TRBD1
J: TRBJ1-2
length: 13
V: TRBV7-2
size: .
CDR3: CASSLDRGSGYTF
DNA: TGTGCCAGCAGTCTTGACAGGGGCTCTGGCTACACCTTC

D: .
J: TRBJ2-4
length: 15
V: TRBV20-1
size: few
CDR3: CSARDLRWAKNIQYF
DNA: TGCAGTGCTAGAGATCTCCGTTGGGCCAAAAACATTCAGTACTTC

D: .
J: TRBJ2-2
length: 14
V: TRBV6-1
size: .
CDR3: CASRQGFNTGELFF
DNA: TGTGCCAGCCGCCAGGGATTTAACACCGGGGAGCTGTTTTTT

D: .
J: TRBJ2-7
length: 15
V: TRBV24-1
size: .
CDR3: CATSDIRRGRNEQYF
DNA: TGTGCCACCAGTGATATCCGCCGGGGTAGAAACGAGCAGTACTTC

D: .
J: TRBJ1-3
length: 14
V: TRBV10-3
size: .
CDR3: CAIAPQSSGNTIYF
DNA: TGTGCCATCGCCCCACAGAGCTCTGGAAACACCATATATTTT

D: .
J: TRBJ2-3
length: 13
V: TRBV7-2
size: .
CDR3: CASSGVTADTQYF
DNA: TGTGCCAGCAGCGGCGTTACCGCAGATACGCAGTATTTT

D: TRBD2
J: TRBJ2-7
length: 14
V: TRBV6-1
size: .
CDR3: CASSKSGGSYEQYF
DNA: TGTGCCAGCAGTAAAAGCGGGGGCTCCTACGAGCAGTACTTC

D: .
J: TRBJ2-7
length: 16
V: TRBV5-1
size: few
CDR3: CASSPLGHIGSYEQYF
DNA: TGCGCCAGCAGCCCCCTAGGCCATATAGGGTCCTACGAGCAGTACTTC

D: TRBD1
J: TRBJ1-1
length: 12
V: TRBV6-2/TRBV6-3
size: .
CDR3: CATTAGGTEAFF
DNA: TGTGCCACCACCGCAGGGGGCACTGAAGCTTTCTTT

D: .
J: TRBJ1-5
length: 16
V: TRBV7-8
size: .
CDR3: CASGGGGTHSNQPQHF
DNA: TGTGCCAGCGGGGGGGGCGGCACTCATAGCAATCAGCCCCAGCATTTT

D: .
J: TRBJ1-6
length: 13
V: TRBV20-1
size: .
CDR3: CSARDSYNSPLHF
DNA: TGCAGTGCTAGAGATAGCTATAATTCACCCCTCCACTTT

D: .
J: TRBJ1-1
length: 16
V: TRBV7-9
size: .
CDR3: CASSSTGRGGYTEAFF
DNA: TGTGCCAGCAGCTCCACAGGGAGGGGGGGGTACACTGAAGCTTTCTTT

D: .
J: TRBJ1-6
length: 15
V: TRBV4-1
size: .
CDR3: CASRRQLGHNSPLHF
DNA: TGCGCCAGCAGGCGACAGTTAGGCCATAATTCACCCCTCCACTTT

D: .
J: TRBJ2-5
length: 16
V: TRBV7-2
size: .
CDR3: CASSDQFGSGQETQYF
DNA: TGTGCCAGCAGCGATCAATTTGGCTCTGGGCAAGAGACCCAGTACTTC

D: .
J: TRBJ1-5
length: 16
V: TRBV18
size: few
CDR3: CASSLSPGGSNQPQHF
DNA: TGTGCCAGCTCGCTCAGCCCCGGGGGGAGCAATCAGCCCCAGCATTTT

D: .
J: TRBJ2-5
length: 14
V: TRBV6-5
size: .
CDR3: CASSYVPEQETQYF
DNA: TGTGCCAGCAGTTACGTCCCAGAGCAAGAGACCCAGTACTTC

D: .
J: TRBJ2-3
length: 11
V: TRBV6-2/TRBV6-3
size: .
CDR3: CASRKPDTQYF
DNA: TGTGCCAGCCGGAAGCCAGATACGCAGTATTTT

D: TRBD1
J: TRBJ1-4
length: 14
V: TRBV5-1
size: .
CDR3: CASSSGDSLEKLFF
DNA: TGCGCCAGCAGCTCGGGGGACAGCTTGGAAAAACTGTTTTTT